These 18 T cell receptor beta chains were sequenced from one sample in a study of T-cell reconstitution after alpha-beta-depleted transplantation in children. As it was prepared, the TCRbeta library received unique molecular identifiers. TCRdb used MiXCR to reprocess the PCR reads, holding one entry per CDR3 protein. The table shows 380,000 or so distinct CDR3 sequences, with about 14% occurring only once. The source was PBMCs, collected from the stem cell graft. Receptors originate from a human donor who donated a stem cell graft to a child with Fanconi anemia.

This clonotype was observed many times. The gene calls are TRBV9 and TRBJ1-4, with D unclear. The CDR3 length is 15 residues. The V gene lost 0 bases and the J gene lost 0 bases, with 6 bases spanning the gap. CDR1 and CDR2 (germline): SGDLS, YYNGEE. Here the CDR3 DNA reads TGTGCCAGCAGCGTAGGGGTCGCAACTAATGAAAAACTGTTTTTT. Translation gives CASSVGVATNEKLFF.

This clonotype turned up a few times. The rearrangement joins TRBV7-2 to TRBJ2-3; the match to TRBD2 covers 12 bases. Germline V CDR1 and CDR2: SGHTA, FQGNSA. This CDR3 is 16 amino acids long. J was trimmed by 5 bases and V by 0 bases; bases with no gene match: 3. The CDR3 loop reads CASSLALAGGQDTQYF. CDR3 sequence (DNA): TGTGCCAGCAGCTTAGCGCTAGCGGGGGGGCAAGATACGCAGTATTTT.

This clonotype was observed at least ten times. The rearrangement joins TRBV7-8 to TRBJ2-3; D not certain. There are 13 residues in the CDR3. The germline V gene encodes CDR1 SGHVS and CDR2 FQNEAQ. The V and J ends lost 3 bases and 4 bases respectively, with 8 bases between them. CDR3 amino acids: CASSLIRADTQYF. The CDR3 coding sequence is TGTGCCAGCAGCTTGATCCGGGCAGATACGCAGTATTTT.

There are a few counts of this clonotype. This chain links TRBV6-2 or TRBV6-3 with TRBJ1-1; D possibly corresponds to TRBD1 (6 bases). The germline V gene encodes CDR1 MNHEY and CDR2 SVGEGT. The CDR3 runs 13 residues. Trimming took off 10 bases at V and 0 bases at J, with 12 bases between the two ends. Here the CDR3 reads CATQQGMNTEAFF. CDR3 nucleotides: TGTGCCACCCAACAGGGTATGAACACTGAAGCTTTCTTT.

This chain joins TRBV24-1 and TRBJ1-1; D remains ambiguous. CDR3 size: 13 residues. Germline values: CDR1 KGHDR, CDR2 SFDVKD. The V end was cut by 7 bases, the J end by 1 base, with 9 bases between. In DNA form, the CDR3 reads TGTGCCACCAGAGGATACAGGAACACTGAAGCTTTCTTT. Its protein product is CATRGYRNTEAFF.

V usage is TRBV12-3 or TRBV12-4 and J usage is TRBJ1-5; 7 bases fit TRBD1. The CDR3 totals 13 residues. V trimming: 6 bases; J trimming: 5 bases; junction bases outside the gene matches: 4. The CDR3 DNA reads TGTGCCAGCAGACCTGACAGGGATCAGCCCCAGCATTTT. Encoded protein: CASRPDRDQPQHF.

The genes are TRBV15 and TRBJ1-3, with D hard to call. The CDR3 extends over 15 amino acids. The V end lost 0 bases, the J end lost 1 base, and 7 bases lay between the germline ends. The V gene's germline CDR1 is LNHNV and CDR2 YYDKDF (reference sequence). The CDR3 nucleotides read TGTGCCACCAGCAGAGATCGGAGATCTGGAAACACCATATATTTT. It is translated as CATSRDRRSGNTIYF. The full variable domain, with the rest looked up from reference TRBV15 and TRBJ1-3, is DAMVIQNPRYQVTQFGKPVTLSCSQTLNHNVMYWYQQKSSQAPKLLFHYYDKDFNNEADTPDNFQSRRPNTSFCFLDIRSPGLGDTAMYLCATSRDRRSGNTIYFGEGSWLTVV.

In this sample, this clonotype turned up many times. The rearrangement joins TRBV7-2 to TRBJ1-1; possibly TRBD1 for D (6 bases). The CDR3 runs to 14 residues. From germline, CDR1 is SGHTA and CDR2 FQGNSA. V was clipped by 5 bases and J by 4 bases, with 14 bases between them. The CDR3 region has the DNA TGTGCCAGCAGCCCGCAGGGGCGGCGCACTGAAGCTTTCTTT. This sequence encodes CASSPQGRRTEAFF.

This clonotype was seen at least ten times. This chain connects TRBV12-3 or TRBV12-4 to TRBJ2-1, with 9 bases identical to TRBD2. The CDR3 covers 15 residues. V lost 3 bases, J lost 6 bases, and 6 bases stayed unmatched. CDR3 region: CASSFVRGGSNEQFF. The CDR3 region has the DNA TGTGCCAGCAGTTTTGTGCGGGGGGGGAGCAATGAGCAGTTCTTC.

V is TRBV11-2 and J is TRBJ1-5; the match to TRBD1 covers 8 bases. Germline lookup yields CDR1 SGHAT and CDR2 FQNNGV. V was pared by 5 bases and J by 3 bases, with 15 bases of the junction left unmatched. The CDR3 is 18 amino acids. The CDR3 region has the DNA TGTGCCAGCAGCCCGAACCCGAGGGGGACAGGTTACAATCAGCCCCAGCATTTT. Protein sequence: CASSPNPRGTGYNQPQHF.

V usage is TRBV29-1 and J usage is TRBJ2-1; D is unclear. Per germline, CDR1 SQVTM and CDR2 ANQGSEA. V lost 7 bases and J 4 bases, leaving 17 bases between the germline ends. CDR3 length: 14 residues. CDR3 loop: CSDNHQAGYNEQFF. The CDR3, as DNA: TGCAGCGACAACCACCAGGCCGGATACAATGAGCAGTTCTTC.

The chain recombines TRBV11-2 with TRBJ2-3, with D perhaps matching TRBD2 (10 bases). Germline lookup yields CDR1 SGHAT and CDR2 FQNNGV. Trimming cost V 4 bases and J 4 bases, with 24 bases left between them. This CDR3 has 18 amino acids. CDR3 coding DNA: TGTGCCAGCAGCTCAACTAGCGGGACAGGGTTCCCCCCAGATACGCAGTATTTT. This codes for CASSSTSGTGFPPDTQYF.

This clonotype was counted at least ten times. The V gene is TRBV28, the J gene TRBJ1-1; TRBD1 agrees at 7 bases. Trimming at V came to 4 bases and at J to 4 bases, leaving 9 bases not matched to a gene. The CDR3 covers 15 residues. CDR1 MDHEN and CDR2 SYDVKM come from the germline V gene. This CDR3 reads CASSSINRGGTEAFF. DNA of the CDR3: TGTGCCAGCAGTTCCATCAACAGGGGAGGCACTGAAGCTTTCTTT.

With respect to this clonotype: Because the CDR3 is missing its conserved closing phenylalanine or tryptophan, this is likely a read error. For the CDR3, the DNA is TGTGCCAGCAGTTTATTATTGGACGCCTTCAACTCCTACAATGAGCAGTTCGTC. Encoded protein: CASSLLLDAFNSYNEQFV. The V and J genes are TRBV27 and TRBJ2-1; no reliable D call. This CDR3 has 18 amino acids. Germline V CDR1 and CDR2: MNHEY, SMNVEV (reference sequence). V was pared by 1 base and J by 0 bases, with 16 bases between.

This clonotype was seen only a few times. The chain has TRBV27 and TRBJ1-1, with D possibly being TRBD1 (5 bases). Trimming removed 4 bases from V and 4 bases from J, with 19 bases in between. This CDR3 is built from 16 residues. The germline V gene encodes CDR1 MNHEY and CDR2 SMNVEV (reference sequence). For the CDR3, the DNA is TGTGCCAGCAGTTCCCTTCCGGGGGATGGAGGCACTGAAGCTTTCTTT. It is translated as CASSSLPGDGGTEAFF.

The chain joins TRBV7-2 to TRBJ2-5; possibly TRBD1 for D (5 bases). Trimming left V 0 bases short and J 4 bases short, with 12 bases between. The CDR3 loop spans 15 amino acids. The germline V gene encodes CDR1 SGHTA and CDR2 FQGNSA. CDR3 in DNA: TGTGCCAGCAGCTTAGCAGGTGGGGCACGAGAGACCCAGTACTTC. The encoded protein is CASSLAGGARETQYF.

In this sample, this clonotype turned up a few times. The V call is TRBV7-3, the J call TRBJ1-1; 8 bases match TRBD1. CDR3 length equals 14 residues. Trimming at V came to 4 bases and at J to 4 bases, leaving 5 bases not matched to a gene. Germline CDR1 SGHTA, CDR2 FQGTGA. CDR3 sequence reads: CASSSGTGSTEAFF. CDR3 nucleotides: TGTGCCAGCAGCTCCGGGACAGGAAGCACTGAAGCTTTCTTT.

The V and J genes are TRBV28 and TRBJ1-5; perhaps TRBD1 as D (5 bases). Germline V gene data show CDR1 as MDHEN and CDR2 as SYDVKM. The CDR3 length is 12 residues. Trimming removed 11 bases at V and 9 bases at J, with 17 bases between. The CDR3 region is CAGGTTLGPQHF. Here the CDR3 DNA reads TGTGCCGGCGGGACTACCCTGGGGCCCCAGCATTTT.